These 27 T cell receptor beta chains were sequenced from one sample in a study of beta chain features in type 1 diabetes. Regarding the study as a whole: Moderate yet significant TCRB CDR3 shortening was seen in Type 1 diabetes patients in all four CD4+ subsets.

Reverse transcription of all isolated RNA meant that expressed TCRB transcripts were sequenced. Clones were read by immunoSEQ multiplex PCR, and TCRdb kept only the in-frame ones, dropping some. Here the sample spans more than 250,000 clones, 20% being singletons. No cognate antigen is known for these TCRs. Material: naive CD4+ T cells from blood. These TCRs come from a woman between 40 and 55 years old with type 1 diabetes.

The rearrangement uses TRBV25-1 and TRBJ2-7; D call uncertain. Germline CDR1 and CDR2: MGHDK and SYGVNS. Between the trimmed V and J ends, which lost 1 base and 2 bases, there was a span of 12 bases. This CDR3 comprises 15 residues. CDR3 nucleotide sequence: TGTGCCAGCAGTGAATCGCATAGAATTCCCTACGAGCAGTACTTC. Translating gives CASSESHRIPYEQYF.

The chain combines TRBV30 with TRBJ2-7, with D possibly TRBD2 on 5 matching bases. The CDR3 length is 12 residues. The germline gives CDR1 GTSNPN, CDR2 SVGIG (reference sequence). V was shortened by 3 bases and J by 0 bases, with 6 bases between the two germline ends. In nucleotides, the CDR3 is TGTGCCTGGAGGGACTCCTCCTACGAGCAGTACTTC. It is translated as CAWRDSSYEQYF.

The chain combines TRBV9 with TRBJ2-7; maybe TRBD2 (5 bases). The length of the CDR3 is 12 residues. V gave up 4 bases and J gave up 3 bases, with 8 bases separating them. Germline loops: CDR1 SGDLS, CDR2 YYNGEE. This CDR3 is CASSPRGYEQYF. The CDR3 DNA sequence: TGTGCCAGCAGCCCCCGGGGCTACGAGCAGTACTTC.

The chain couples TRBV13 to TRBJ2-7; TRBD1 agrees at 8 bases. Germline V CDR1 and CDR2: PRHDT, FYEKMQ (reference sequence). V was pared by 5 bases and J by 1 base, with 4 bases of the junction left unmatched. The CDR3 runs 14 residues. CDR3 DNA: TGTGCCAGCAGCCCAGGACAGGGTTCCTACGAGCAGTACTTC. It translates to CASSPGQGSYEQYF. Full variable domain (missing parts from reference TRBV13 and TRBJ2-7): AAGVIQSPRHLIKEKRETATLKCYPIPRHDTVYWYQQGPGQDPQFLISFYEKMQSDKGSIPDRFSAQQFSDYHSELNMSSLELGDSALYFCASSPGQGSYEQYFGPGTRLTVT.

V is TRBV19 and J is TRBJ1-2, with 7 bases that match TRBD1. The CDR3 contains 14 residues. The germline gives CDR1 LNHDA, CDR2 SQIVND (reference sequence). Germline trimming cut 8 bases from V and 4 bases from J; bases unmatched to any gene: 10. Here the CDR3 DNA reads TGTGCCAGTCACCCCTCGACAGGGACCTATGGCTACACCTTC. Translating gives CASHPSTGTYGYTF.

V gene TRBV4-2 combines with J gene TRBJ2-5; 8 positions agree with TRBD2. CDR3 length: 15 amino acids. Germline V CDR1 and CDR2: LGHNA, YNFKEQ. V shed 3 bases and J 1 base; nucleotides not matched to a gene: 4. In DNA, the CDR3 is TGTGCCAGCAGCCAGACTAGCGTGGCCCAAGAGACCCAGTACTTC. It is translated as CASSQTSVAQETQYF.

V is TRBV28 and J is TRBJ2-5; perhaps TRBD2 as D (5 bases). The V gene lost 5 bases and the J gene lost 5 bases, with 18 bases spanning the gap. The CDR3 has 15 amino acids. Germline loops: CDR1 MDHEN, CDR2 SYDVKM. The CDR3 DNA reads TGTGCCAGCAGTCGTCCGGGAAGCCTTGGGGAGACCCAGTACTTC. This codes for CASSRPGSLGETQYF.

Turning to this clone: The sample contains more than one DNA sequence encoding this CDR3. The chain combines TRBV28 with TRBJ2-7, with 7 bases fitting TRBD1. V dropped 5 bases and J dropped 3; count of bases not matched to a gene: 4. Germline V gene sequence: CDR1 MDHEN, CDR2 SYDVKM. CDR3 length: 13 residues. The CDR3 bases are TGTGCCAGCAGTCTAGGGGGCTTCTACGAGCAGTACTTC. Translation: CASSLGGFYEQYF.

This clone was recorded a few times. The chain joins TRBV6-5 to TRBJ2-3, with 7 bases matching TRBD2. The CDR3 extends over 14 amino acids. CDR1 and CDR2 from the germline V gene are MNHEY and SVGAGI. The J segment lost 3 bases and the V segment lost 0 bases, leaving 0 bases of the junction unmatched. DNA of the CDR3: TGTGCCAGCAGTTACTCGGGACTAACAGATACGCAGTATTTT. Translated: CASSYSGLTDTQYF.

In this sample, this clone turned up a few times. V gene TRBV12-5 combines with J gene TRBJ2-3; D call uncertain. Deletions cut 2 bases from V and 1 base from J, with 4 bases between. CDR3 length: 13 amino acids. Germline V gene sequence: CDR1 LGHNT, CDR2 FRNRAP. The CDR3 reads CASGLIGTDTQYF. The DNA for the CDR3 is TGTGCTAGTGGTTTGATCGGCACAGATACGCAGTATTTT. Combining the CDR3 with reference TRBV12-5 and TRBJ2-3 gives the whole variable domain DARVTQTPRHKVTEMGQEVTMRCQPILGHNTVFWYRQTMMQGLELLAYFRNRAPLDDSGMPKDRFSAEMPDATLATLKIQPSEPRDSAVYFCASGLIGTDTQYFGPGTRLTVL.

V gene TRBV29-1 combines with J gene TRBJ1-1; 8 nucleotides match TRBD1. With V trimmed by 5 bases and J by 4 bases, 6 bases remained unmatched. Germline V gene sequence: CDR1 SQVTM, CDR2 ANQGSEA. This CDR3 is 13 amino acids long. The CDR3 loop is CSVSQGAGTEAFF. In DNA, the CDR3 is TGCAGCGTTTCCCAGGGGGCGGGCACTGAAGCTTTCTTT.

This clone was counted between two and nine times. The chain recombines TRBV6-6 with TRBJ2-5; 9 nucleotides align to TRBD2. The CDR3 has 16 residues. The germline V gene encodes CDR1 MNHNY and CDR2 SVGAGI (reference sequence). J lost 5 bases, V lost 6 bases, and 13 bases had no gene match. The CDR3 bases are TGTGCCAGCAGCGATAGCGGGAGTGGGGGTGAGGAGACCCAGTACTTC. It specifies CASSDSGSGGEETQYF.

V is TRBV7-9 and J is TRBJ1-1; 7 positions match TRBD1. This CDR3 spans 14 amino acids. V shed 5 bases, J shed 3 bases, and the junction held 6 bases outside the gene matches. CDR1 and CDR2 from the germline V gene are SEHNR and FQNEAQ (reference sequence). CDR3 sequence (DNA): TGTGCCAGCAGCCGCTCAGGGACAGACACTGAAGCTTTCTTT. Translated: CASSRSGTDTEAFF.

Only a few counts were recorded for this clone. CDR3 loop: CASSPMSSYNSPLHF. CDR3 sequence (DNA): TGCGCCAGCAGCCCGATGAGCTCCTATAATTCACCCCTCCACTTT. This rearrangement joins TRBV4-3 to TRBJ1-6; D gene unclear. Trimming removed 4 bases from V and 0 bases from J, with 7 bases in between. The CDR3 has 15 residues. Germline values: CDR1 LGHNA, CDR2 YSLEER.

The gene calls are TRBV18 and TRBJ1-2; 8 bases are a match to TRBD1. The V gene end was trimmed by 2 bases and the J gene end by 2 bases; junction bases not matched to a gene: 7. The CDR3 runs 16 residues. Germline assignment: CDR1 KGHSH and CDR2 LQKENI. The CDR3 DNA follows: TGTGCCAGCTCACCAACGTCCGGGACAGGCAACTATGGCTACACCTTC. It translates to CASSPTSGTGNYGYTF.

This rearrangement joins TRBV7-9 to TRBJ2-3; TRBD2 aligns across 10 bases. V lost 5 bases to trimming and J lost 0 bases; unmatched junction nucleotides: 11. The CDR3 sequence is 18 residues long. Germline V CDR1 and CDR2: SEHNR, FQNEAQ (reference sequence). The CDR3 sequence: CASSPTSGDSSSTDTQYF. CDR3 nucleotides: TGTGCCAGCAGCCCCACTAGCGGGGATTCCTCTAGCACAGATACGCAGTATTTT.

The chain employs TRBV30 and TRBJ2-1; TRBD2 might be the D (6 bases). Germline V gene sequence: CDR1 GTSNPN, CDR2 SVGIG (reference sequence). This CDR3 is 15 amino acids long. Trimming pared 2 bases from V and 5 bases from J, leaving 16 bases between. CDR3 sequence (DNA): TGTGCCTGGAGTTCTCCCGGGAGCGTTGACAATGAGCAGTTCTTC. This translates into CAWSSPGSVDNEQFF.

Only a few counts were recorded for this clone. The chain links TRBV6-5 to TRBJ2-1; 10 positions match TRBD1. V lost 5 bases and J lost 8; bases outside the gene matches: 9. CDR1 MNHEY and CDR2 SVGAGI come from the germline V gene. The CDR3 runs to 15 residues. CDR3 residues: CASSVTRDRGHEQFF. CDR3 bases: TGTGCCAGCAGTGTAACCCGGGACAGGGGTCATGAGCAGTTCTTC.

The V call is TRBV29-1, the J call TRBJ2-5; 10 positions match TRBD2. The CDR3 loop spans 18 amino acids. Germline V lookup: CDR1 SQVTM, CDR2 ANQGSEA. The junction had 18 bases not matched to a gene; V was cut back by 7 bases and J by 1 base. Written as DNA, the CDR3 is TGCAGCGCTAGGGGCACTAGCGGGGCGTACTTCTCCCAAGAGACCCAGTACTTC. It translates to CSARGTSGAYFSQETQYF.

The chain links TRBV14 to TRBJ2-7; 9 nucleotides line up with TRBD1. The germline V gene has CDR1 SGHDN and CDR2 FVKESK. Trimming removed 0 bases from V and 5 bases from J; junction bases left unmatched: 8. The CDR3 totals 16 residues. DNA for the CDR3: TGTGCCAGCAGCCAAGATTACGGACAGGGGATCAACGAGCAGTACTTC. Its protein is CASSQDYGQGINEQYF.

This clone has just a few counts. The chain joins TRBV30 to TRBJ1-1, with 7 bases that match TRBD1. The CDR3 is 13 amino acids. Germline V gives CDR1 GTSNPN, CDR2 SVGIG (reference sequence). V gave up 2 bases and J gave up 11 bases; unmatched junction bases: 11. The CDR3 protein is CAWSIQGKAEAFF. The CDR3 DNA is TGTGCCTGGAGTATACAGGGGAAGGCGGAGGCTTTCTTT.

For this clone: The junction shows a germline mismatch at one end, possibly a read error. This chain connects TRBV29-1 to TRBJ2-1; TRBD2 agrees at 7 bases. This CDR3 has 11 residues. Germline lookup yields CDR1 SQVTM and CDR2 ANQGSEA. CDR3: CSVELGLGGLF. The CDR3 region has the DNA TGCAGCGTTGAATTGGGACTGGGAGGGCTCTTC.

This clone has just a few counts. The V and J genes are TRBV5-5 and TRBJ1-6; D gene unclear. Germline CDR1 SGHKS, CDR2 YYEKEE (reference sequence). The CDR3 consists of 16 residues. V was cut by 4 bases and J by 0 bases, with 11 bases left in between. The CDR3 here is CASSADWSSYNSPLHF. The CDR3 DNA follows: TGTGCCAGCAGCGCGGACTGGAGCTCCTATAATTCACCCCTCCACTTT. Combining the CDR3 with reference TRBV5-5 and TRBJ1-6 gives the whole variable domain DAGVTQSPTHLIKTRGQQVTLRCSPISGHKSVSWYQQVLGQGPQFIFQYYEKEERGRGNFPDRFSARQFPNYSSELNVNALLLGDSALYLCASSADWSSYNSPLHFGNGTRLTVT.

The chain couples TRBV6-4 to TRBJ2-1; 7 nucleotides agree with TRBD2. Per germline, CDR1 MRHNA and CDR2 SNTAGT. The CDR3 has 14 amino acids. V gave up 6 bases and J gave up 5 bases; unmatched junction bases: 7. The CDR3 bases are TGTGCCAGCAGCCCACTGGCGGGAGACAATGAGCAGTTCTTC. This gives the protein CASSPLAGDNEQFF.

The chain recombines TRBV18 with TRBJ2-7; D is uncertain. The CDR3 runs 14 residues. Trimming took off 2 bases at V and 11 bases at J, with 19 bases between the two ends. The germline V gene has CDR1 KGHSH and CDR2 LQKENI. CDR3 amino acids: CASSPKENPPGEYF. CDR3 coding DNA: TGTGCCAGCTCACCAAAGGAGAACCCGCCTGGAGAGTACTTC.

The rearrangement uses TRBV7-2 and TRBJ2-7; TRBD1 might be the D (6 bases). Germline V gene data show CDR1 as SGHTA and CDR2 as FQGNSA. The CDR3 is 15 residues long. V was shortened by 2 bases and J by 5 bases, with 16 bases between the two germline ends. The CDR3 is CASSLWGTISNEQYF. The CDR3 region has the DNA TGTGCCAGCAGCTTATGGGGGACAATTTCTAACGAGCAGTACTTC.

The CDR3 here is CASRDTSGVNNEQFF. The CDR3 DNA follows: TGCGCCAGCAGGGATACTAGCGGGGTAAACAATGAGCAGTTCTTC. The chain recombines TRBV4-1 with TRBJ2-1; 10 positions match TRBD2. This CDR3 contains 15 residues. V was clipped by 6 bases and J by 5 bases; unmatched bases: 7. CDR1 and CDR2 (germline): MGHRA, YSYEKL.